This T cell receptor (beta chain) was captured in a study of long-term antiretroviral therapy in people with HIV. At the survey level, the v3.0 immunoSEQ assay was run. Clones were read by immunoSEQ multiplex PCR, and TCRdb kept only the in-frame ones, dropping some. The repertoire consists of 15,000 to 20,000 clones, with about nine tenths occurring once and the leading ten covering over 4%. The CDR3 loop spans 17 amino acids. From germline, CDR1 is SGHTA and CDR2 FQGNSA. V dropped 1 base and J dropped 3 bases, with 13 bases sitting between them. The source is a man between 18 and 35 years old with HIV. The material was unsorted PBMCs, obtained 2.1 years after starting antiretroviral therapy. This rearrangement joins TRBV7-2 to TRBJ1-6; TRBD1 might be the D (5 bases). CDR3 loop: CASSLESGTYYNSPLHF. CDR3 DNA: TGTGCCAGCAGCTTAGAGTCCGGGACCTACTATAATTCACCCCTCCACTTT.